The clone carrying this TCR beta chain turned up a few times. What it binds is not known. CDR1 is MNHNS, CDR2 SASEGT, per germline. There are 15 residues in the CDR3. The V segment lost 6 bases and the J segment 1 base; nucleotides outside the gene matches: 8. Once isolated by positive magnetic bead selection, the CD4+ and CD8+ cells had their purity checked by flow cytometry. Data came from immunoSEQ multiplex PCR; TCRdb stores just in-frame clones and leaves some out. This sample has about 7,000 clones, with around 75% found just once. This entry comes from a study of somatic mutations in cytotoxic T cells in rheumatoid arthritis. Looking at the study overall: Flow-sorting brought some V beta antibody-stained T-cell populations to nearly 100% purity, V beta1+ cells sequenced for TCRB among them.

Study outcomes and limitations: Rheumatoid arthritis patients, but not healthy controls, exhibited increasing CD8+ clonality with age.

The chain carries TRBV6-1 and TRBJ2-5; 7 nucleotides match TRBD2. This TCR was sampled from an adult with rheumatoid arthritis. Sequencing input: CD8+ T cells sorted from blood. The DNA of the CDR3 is TGTGCCAGCAGCTCATCGCGGGGGTTCCAAGAGACCCAGTACTTC. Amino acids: CASSSSRGFQETQYF.